This record concerns one T cell receptor beta chain sequence. Its target is not known. The CDR3 runs 14 residues. Germline CDR1 SGHRS, CDR2 YFSETQ. V lost 1 base to trimming and J lost 3 bases, with 7 bases between them. The data were produced by immunoSEQ multiplex PCR, yet TCRdb's version contains in-frame clones alone and is incomplete. The data contain almost 750,000 clones, 72% of them seen just once; the ten biggest clones take up under 2%. Into CD45RA+ naive and CD45RA-negative memory subsets, the CD4+ cells were split. The entry originates in a study of shared clonotypes between healthy human individuals. Study outcomes and limitations: Generally, naive subsets came out with larger estimated richness than memory subsets. When naive CD4 clonotypes were compared across a handful of donors, about 4.8% were shared.

This chain uses TRBV5-1 with TRBJ2-2, with D unresolved. The sample was memory CD4+ T cells sorted from blood. This sample's subset: CD45RA-negative fraction. This sequence originates from a woman aged 25 to 39 in good health. CDR3 residues: CASSLLRHTGELFF. CDR3 coding DNA: TGCGCCAGCAGCTTGCTAAGGCACACCGGGGAGCTGTTTTTT.